This T cell receptor beta chain was recovered during a study of cytomegalovirus exposure and HLA in healthy donors. Study results and caveats: A highly shared variant cluster was judged a likely technical artifact. Analysis performed later found roughly 17,000 TCR beta sequences associated with HLA alleles at 0.05 false discovery rate. Later analysis suggested most CMV-associated TCR beta chains were HLA-restricted.

The PCR made use of 60 Vbeta and 13 Jbeta primers. The protocol was immunoSEQ multiplex PCR, while the TCRdb copy is restricted to in-frame clones and leaves out a portion. The data show 200,000 to 250,000 clones, with about 89% seen just once and less than 1.2% held by the top ten. Germline V gene lookup returns CDR1 SGHNT and CDR2 YYREEE (reference sequence). This CDR3 has 12 residues. V gave up 0 bases and J gave up 8 bases, with 8 bases separating them. Points on this clone: Its cognate antigen is unknown.

Material for sequencing was PBMCs. The chain recombines TRBV5-4 with TRBJ1-2, with D hard to call. The sequence was collected from a woman aged 18 to 35 in good health and CMV-seronegative. The CDR3 DNA sequence: TGTGCCAGCAGCTTGGACGGGAGCGGCTACACCTTC. It yields the protein CASSLDGSGYTF.